Listed below are T cell receptor beta chains from one sample, sequenced in a study of T-cell memory formation after mild COVID-19. One entry per CDR3 protein results from TCRdb running MiXCR on the 5' RACE reads. The sample yields about 150,000 distinct CDR3 sequences, 10% to 15% seen once. The material sequenced was PBMCs or a T cell subset sorted from them (not recorded which). Receptors were obtained from a man in his late teens or twenties who had mild COVID-19 (a few samples of this study predate the infection). Cell type and time point are not known. The CDR3 runs from the conserved cysteine through the conserved F or W. The D gene is left open where the match is weak. Only part of the rows carry a size: once, few, many, or a class if the clone is expanded.

CDR3 protein,CDR3 DNA,V gene,clone size,D gene,J gene
CSANRPSYNEQFF,TGCAGTGCTAACCGACCCTCCTACAATGAGCAGTTCTTC,TRBV20-1,-,-,TRBJ2-1
CASSRKPSTGENSPLHF,TGCGCCAGCAGCCGAAAGCCCTCGACAGGGGAGAACTCACCCCTCCACTTT,TRBV5-1,few,TRBD1,TRBJ1-6
CASSLAVFSTDTQYF,TGTGCCAGCAGCTTAGCGGTTTTTAGCACAGATACGCAGTATTTT,TRBV7-2,-,-,TRBJ2-3
CASSSQGYRTEAFF,TGCGCCAGCAGCTCACAGGGTTATCGGACTGAAGCTTTCTTT,TRBV5-1,many,-,TRBJ1-1
CASSLVGETGELFF,TGTGCCAGCAGCTTAGTCGGGGAAACCGGGGAGCTGTTTTTT,TRBV7-6,many,-,TRBJ2-2
CASSLGVTGYEQYF,TGTGCCAGCAGCTTAGGAGTGACGGGCTACGAGCAGTACTTC,TRBV7-2,-,-,TRBJ2-7
CASSFAPGSYEQYF,TGCGCCAGCAGCTTCGCCCCGGGCTCCTACGAGCAGTACTTC,TRBV5-1,many,-,TRBJ2-7
CASSPAGGHEKLFF,TGTGCCAGCTCACCGGCGGGGGGCCATGAAAAACTGTTTTTT,TRBV18,few,-,TRBJ1-4
CASSLVPDLSYEQYF,TGTGCCAGCAGCTTAGTTCCGGACCTCTCCTACGAGCAGTACTTC,TRBV7-2,few,-,TRBJ2-7
CSVRGWRWETQYF,TGCAGCGTTCGGGGCTGGCGTTGGGAGACCCAGTACTTC,TRBV29-1,-,-,TRBJ2-5
CASSFSSLYSGANVLTF,TGTGCCAGCAGTTTTTCTTCCCTTTACTCTGGGGCCAACGTCCTGACTTTC,TRBV12-3/TRBV12-4,many,-,TRBJ2-6
CASSQDSRDRGLHGYTF,TGCGCCAGCAGCCAAGATAGCCGGGACAGGGGGCTGCACGGCTACACCTTC,TRBV4-3,few,TRBD1,TRBJ1-2
CASISRPGDRATYEQYF,TGTGCCAGCATCTCTCGGCCGGGGGACAGGGCCACCTACGAGCAGTACTTC,TRBV6-2/TRBV6-3,-,TRBD1,TRBJ2-7
CASSLDTRRNSPLHF,TGCGCCAGCAGCTTGGACACTAGGAGAAATTCACCCCTCCACTTT,TRBV5-1,few,-,TRBJ1-6
CASSTRQGNTEAFF,TGTGCCAGCAGTACTAGGCAGGGGAACACTGAAGCTTTCTTT,TRBV6-5,-,-,TRBJ1-1
CASSEGTGRLDTQYF,TGTGCCAGCAGCGAAGGGACAGGGCGGCTAGATACGCAGTATTTT,TRBV7-6,few,TRBD1,TRBJ2-3
CASSPPWGAATGELFF,TGTGCCAGCAGCCCCCCGTGGGGGGCGGCCACCGGGGAGCTGTTTTTT,TRBV3-1,-,-,TRBJ2-2
CASSQGRGQGNTGELFF,TGCGCCAGCAGCCAGGGGCGGGGACAGGGTAACACCGGGGAGCTGTTTTTT,TRBV4-1,few,TRBD1,TRBJ2-2
CASSQDWVHNQPQHF,TGTGCCAGCAGCCAAGATTGGGTACACAATCAGCCCCAGCATTTT,TRBV4-2,-,-,TRBJ1-5
CASSPDYQNEQFF,TGTGCTAGCAGCCCCGACTACCAAAATGAGCAGTTCTTC,TRBV7-7,few,-,TRBJ2-1
CASWAGVSWTEAFF,TGTGCCAGCTGGGCCGGGGTCTCGTGGACTGAAGCTTTCTTT,TRBV12-3/TRBV12-4,many,-,TRBJ1-1
CAISGIRGKLFF,TGTGCCATCAGTGGTATCAGGGGAAAACTGTTTTTT,TRBV10-3,-,-,TRBJ1-4
CASSTARGAGGYTF,TGTGCCAGCAGCACCGCCCGCGGGGCAGGTGGCTACACCTTC,TRBV9,few,-,TRBJ1-2
CASSGRTDNEQFF,TGTGCCAGCAGCGGACGGACAGACAATGAGCAGTTCTTC,TRBV5-5,-,-,TRBJ2-1
CASSQGFATGSYEQYF,TGTGCCAGCAGCCAAGGGTTCGCGACAGGGTCCTACGAGCAGTACTTC,TRBV3-1,-,TRBD1,TRBJ2-7
CASSLDGVGELFF,TGTGCCAGCAGCTTAGATGGGGTCGGGGAGCTGTTTTTT,TRBV11-3,-,-,TRBJ2-2
CASSQKGLAGGLRTDTQYF,TGTGCCAGCAGCCAAAAGGGACTAGCGGGGGGCCTTCGAACAGATACGCAGTATTTT,TRBV3-1,many,TRBD2,TRBJ2-3
CASSSRGEYGNTIYF,TGTGCCAGCAGTTCCCGTGGGGAGTACGGAAACACCATATATTTT,TRBV6-5,-,-,TRBJ1-3
CASSLRGAQVAFF,TGTGCCAGCAGCTTGAGGGGGGCGCAGGTAGCTTTCTTT,TRBV7-2,many,-,TRBJ1-1
CASSPGTGDEQYF,TGTGCCAGCAGCCCCGGGACAGGGGACGAGCAGTACTTC,TRBV4-2,few,TRBD1,TRBJ2-7
CASSLFHRHQPQHF,TGTGCCAGCAGTTTATTTCATCGGCATCAGCCCCAGCATTTT,TRBV12-3/TRBV12-4,few,-,TRBJ1-5
CASSSRTGGLYEQYF,TGTGCCAGCAGCTCCCGGACAGGGGGCCTCTACGAGCAGTACTTC,TRBV7-6,-,TRBD1,TRBJ2-7
CASSYGRTGLDTQYF,TGTGCCAGCAGTTACGGCCGGACAGGGCTGGATACGCAGTATTTT,TRBV6-5,-,TRBD1,TRBJ2-3
CAISPTGGGQPQHF,TGTGCCATCAGCCCGACAGGGGGAGGTCAGCCCCAGCATTTT,TRBV10-3,few,TRBD1,TRBJ1-5
CASSFTGRGKLFF,TGTGCCAGCAGCTTCACAGGTCGCGGAAAACTGTTTTTT,TRBV11-2,few,-,TRBJ1-4
CASSPTHLAGGETQYF,TGTGCCAGCAGCCCCACCCATCTAGCGGGGGGTGAGACCCAGTACTTC,TRBV7-6,-,TRBD2,TRBJ2-5
CASSRVGVGRTGELFF,TGTGCCAGCAGCCGGGTAGGGGTTGGGAGGACCGGGGAGCTGTTTTTT,TRBV2,-,-,TRBJ2-2
CASMKQGYTEAFF,TGTGCCAGCATGAAACAGGGTTACACTGAAGCTTTCTTT,TRBV3-1,-,-,TRBJ1-1
CASSVAHFGAISGNTIYF,TGTGCCAGCAGCGTAGCTCACTTCGGAGCCATCTCTGGAAACACCATATATTTT,TRBV9,-,-,TRBJ1-3
CASSLEVASTEQFF,TGTGCCAGCAGTTTAGAAGTCGCGAGCACTGAGCAGTTCTTC,TRBV12-3/TRBV12-4,few,-,TRBJ2-1
CASSILTGGLDIQYF,TGTGCCAGCAGCATCCTTACAGGGGGCTTGGACATTCAGTACTTC,TRBV7-2,few,TRBD1,TRBJ2-4
CASVTDSNQPQHF,TGTGCCAGCGTAACAGACAGTAATCAGCCCCAGCATTTT,TRBV2,-,-,TRBJ1-5
CASSWSGGEAGELFF,TGCGCCAGCAGCTGGTCAGGAGGGGAAGCCGGGGAGCTGTTTTTT,TRBV5-1,-,-,TRBJ2-2
CASSRPSGGPETQYF,TGTGCCAGCAGCCGCCCCAGCGGGGGCCCGGAGACCCAGTACTTC,TRBV7-9,-,TRBD2,TRBJ2-5
CASSSRVRGTEAFF,TGTGCCAGCAGCTCAAGGGTAAGGGGCACTGAAGCTTTCTTT,TRBV7-9,-,-,TRBJ1-1
CASSPGTGRYEKLFF,TGCGCCAGCAGCCCGGGGACAGGGAGATACGAAAAACTGTTTTTT,TRBV4-3,few,TRBD1,TRBJ1-4
CASTMGTGDSPLHF,TGCGCCAGCACCATGGGCACAGGGGATTCACCCCTCCACTTT,TRBV5-1,-,TRBD1,TRBJ1-6
CASTRAGGDYNEQFF,TGTGCCAGCACGCGGGCCGGGGGGGACTACAATGAGCAGTTCTTC,TRBV7-3,few,TRBD2,TRBJ2-1
CASSPKVWATQYF,TGTGCCAGCAGCCCCAAGGTCTGGGCTACGCAGTATTTT,TRBV5-6,-,-,TRBJ2-3
CASSTGRDKGYGYTF,TGTGCCAGCAGCACAGGCCGGGACAAGGGCTATGGCTACACCTTC,TRBV9,-,-,TRBJ1-2
CSARPLDEKLFF,TGCAGTGCTAGACCGCTGGATGAAAAACTGTTTTTT,TRBV20-1,-,-,TRBJ1-4
CASSPRQGEAFF,TGTGCCAGCAGCCCACGACAGGGTGAAGCTTTCTTT,TRBV7-9,-,TRBD1,TRBJ1-1
CASGQGASTDTQYF,TGCGCCAGTGGACAGGGGGCTAGCACAGATACGCAGTATTTT,TRBV5-1,few,TRBD1,TRBJ2-3